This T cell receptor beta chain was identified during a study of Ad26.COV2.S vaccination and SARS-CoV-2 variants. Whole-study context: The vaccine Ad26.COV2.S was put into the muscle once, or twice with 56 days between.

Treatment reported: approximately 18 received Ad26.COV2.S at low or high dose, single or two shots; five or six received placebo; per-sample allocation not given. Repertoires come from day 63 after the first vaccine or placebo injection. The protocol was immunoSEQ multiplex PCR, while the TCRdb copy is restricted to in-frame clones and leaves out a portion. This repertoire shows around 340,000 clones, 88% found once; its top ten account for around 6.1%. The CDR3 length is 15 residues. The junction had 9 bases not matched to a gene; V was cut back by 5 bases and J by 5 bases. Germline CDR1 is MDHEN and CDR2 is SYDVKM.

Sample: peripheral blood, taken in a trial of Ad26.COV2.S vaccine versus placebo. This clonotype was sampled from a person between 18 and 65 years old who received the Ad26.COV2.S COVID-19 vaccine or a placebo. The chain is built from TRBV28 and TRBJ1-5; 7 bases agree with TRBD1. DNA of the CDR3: TGTGCCAGCAGTCCCGCCCCAGGGGGGGATCAGCCCCAGCATTTT. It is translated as CASSPAPGGDQPQHF.